The 30 T cell receptor beta chains below were found in one sample sequenced in a study of cytomegalovirus exposure and HLA in healthy donors. PCR amplification relied on 60 Vbeta primers (plus 13 Jbeta primers). TCRdb's table, derived via immunoSEQ multiplex PCR, lists solely in-frame clones and lacks some. This table holds under 200,000 clones, around 84% found once. Sequenced sample: PBMCs. The receptors were gathered from a young man in good health and CMV-seropositive.

The chain has TRBV28 and TRBJ2-3, with 11 bases lining up with TRBD1. Germline CDR1 and CDR2: MDHEN and SYDVKM. V shed 4 bases and J 2 bases; nucleotides not matched to a gene: 5. The CDR3 sequence is 16 residues long. CDR3 DNA sequence: TGTGCCAGCAGTTCGGGACAGGGGGTATCCACAGATACGCAGTATTTT. Translation gives CASSSGQGVSTDTQYF.

The chain employs TRBV15 and TRBJ2-7; 12 nucleotides align to TRBD2. This CDR3 is built from 18 residues. Germline CDR1 and CDR2: LNHNV and YYDKDF (reference sequence). Trimming took 3 bases from V and 2 from J; bases not matched to a gene: 11. Here the CDR3 DNA reads TGTGCCACCAGCAGCTCGACTAGCGGGAGAATAAGCCCCTACGAGCAGTACGTC. Amino acid sequence: CATSSSTSGRISPYEQYV.

The chain combines TRBV6-1 with TRBJ1-2; tentatively, D is TRBD1 (5 bases). The CDR3 runs to 15 residues. CDR1 is MNHNS and CDR2 is SASEGT in the germline V gene. Trimming took off 6 bases at V and 3 bases at J, with 17 bases between the two ends. The CDR3 loop is CASRKQATGDYGYTF. CDR3 DNA sequence: TGTGCCAGCAGAAAACAGGCTACCGGAGACTATGGCTACACCTTC.

V and J are TRBV4-3 and TRBJ1-1; TRBD1 matches 7 bases. V trimming: 2 bases; J trimming: 1 base; junction bases outside the gene matches: 7. CDR1 is LGHNA and CDR2 is YSLEER in the germline V gene. The CDR3 totals 16 residues. The CDR3 DNA follows: TGCGCCAGCAGCCAACCTCTCCGACAGGGGAACACTGAAGCTTTCTTT. Its translation is CASSQPLRQGNTEAFF.

The V call is TRBV4-2, the J call TRBJ2-5, with D possibly TRBD2 on 5 matching bases. The CDR3 has 15 amino acids. Trimming left V 4 bases short and J 5 bases short, with 17 bases between. CDR1 and CDR2 (germline): LGHNA, YNFKEQ. CDR3 amino acids: CASSPQSPGEETQYF. CDR3 DNA sequence: TGTGCCAGCAGCCCCCAGAGCCCTGGGGAGGAGACCCAGTACTTC.

In DNA, the CDR3 is TGCGCCAGCAGGGGTGGGGGGTGGCTCCAAGAGACCCAGTACTTC. This sequence encodes CASRGGGWLQETQYF. This chain connects TRBV10-1 to TRBJ2-5, with a weak D call TRBD2 (6 bases). V lost 6 bases and J lost 1, with 15 bases in between. The CDR3 is made up of 15 amino acids. Germline values: CDR1 WNHNN, CDR2 SYGVQD (reference sequence).

This clone was detected only once. The genes are TRBV15 and TRBJ2-7, with TRBD1 identical over 8 bases. Germline CDR1 LNHNV, CDR2 YYDKDF (reference sequence). The CDR3 covers 14 residues. The trim removed 3 bases at V and 4 bases at J, leaving 5 bases unmatched. CDR3: CATSSQGAKYEQYF. The CDR3 DNA sequence: TGTGCCACCAGCAGCCAGGGGGCTAAATACGAGCAGTACTTC.

The chain links TRBV4-2 to TRBJ1-2, with unresolved D. The length of the CDR3 is 12 residues. With 1 base removed from V and 5 bases from J, the gap between germline ends came to 5 bases. Germline values: CDR1 LGHNA, CDR2 YNFKEQ. CDR3 nucleotides: TGTGCCAGCAGCCAAGTCCAGTATGGCTACACCTTC. Residues: CASSQVQYGYTF.

The V and J genes are TRBV5-8 and TRBJ2-7; TRBD1 matches at 7 bases. The CDR3 consists of 15 residues. CDR1 SGHTS and CDR2 YDEGEE come from the germline V gene. V lost 2 bases to trimming and J lost 6 bases; unmatched junction nucleotides: 11. CDR3 protein: CASSLLQGRRGEQYF. In nucleotides, the CDR3 is TGTGCCAGCAGCTTATTACAGGGGAGAAGAGGCGAGCAGTACTTC.

The gene calls are TRBV18 and TRBJ2-7, with 11 bases lining up with TRBD2. The CDR3 consists of 16 residues. Losses at the gene ends were 3 bases for V and 2 bases for J; bases not matched to a gene: 6. Germline CDR1 is KGHSH and CDR2 is LQKENI. CDR3 sequence: CASSPSGSGGAYEQYF. The CDR3 DNA reads TGTGCCAGCTCACCTTCCGGTAGCGGGGGGGCCTACGAGCAGTACTTC.

This chain links TRBV7-8 with TRBJ1-1; 10 nucleotides agree with TRBD1. The CDR3 is 16 residues long. The germline CDR1 and CDR2 sequences are SGHVS and FQNEAQ. V gave up 2 bases and J gave up 1 base; unmatched junction bases: 4. The CDR3 here is CASSLRDRGGNTEAFF. In DNA form, the CDR3 reads TGTGCCAGCAGCTTAAGGGACAGGGGAGGGAACACTGAAGCTTTCTTT.

Notes on this clone: Its ends do not fully match the called genes, so a read error is possible. CDR3: CASSESRAGSDF. In DNA form, the CDR3 reads TGCGCCAGCAGTGAGTCCCGGGCAGGGTCGGACTTC. The J gene is TRBJ2-7, the V gene TRBV10-2, with a tentative D call TRBD1 (5 bases). Germline V gene data show CDR1 as WSHSY and CDR2 as SAAADI. This CDR3 is 12 amino acids long.

The rearrangement uses TRBV5-1 and TRBJ2-7; the match to TRBD1 covers 11 bases. The CDR3 length is 18 residues. With 5 bases clipped from V and 2 bases from J, the junction kept 15 bases outside the gene matches. Germline lookup yields CDR1 SGHRS and CDR2 YFSETQ. This CDR3 reads CASRDRGRNFITPYEQYV. The CDR3 DNA reads as TGCGCCAGCAGGGACAGGGGGCGCAATTTTATCACGCCCTACGAGCAGTACGTC.

The V gene is TRBV6-5, the J gene TRBJ1-5, with 9 bases fitting TRBD1. This CDR3 is built from 15 residues. Germline V CDR1 and CDR2: MNHEY, SVGAGI. V gave up 4 bases and J gave up 4 bases; unmatched junction bases: 5. In nucleotides, the CDR3 is TGTGCCAGCAGTTCCGGGACAGGGTTTAATCAGCCCCAGCATTTT. It yields the protein CASSSGTGFNQPQHF.

This clone has a single count. The CDR3 reads CASSPTNLQGPQQYF. Written as DNA, the CDR3 is TGTGCCAGCAGCCCCACCAATCTACAGGGTCCCCAGCAGTATTTT. This sequence joins TRBV11-3 and TRBJ2-3, with a tentative D call TRBD1 (6 bases). CDR3 length equals 15 residues. In germline, CDR1 is SGHNT, CDR2 YENEEA. Trimming pared 5 bases from V and 11 bases from J, leaving 23 bases between.

This chain uses TRBV28 with TRBJ2-7; 12 bases align to TRBD2. Unmatched junction bases numbered 8, after V lost 4 bases and J lost 4 bases. CDR3 length: 16 amino acids. Germline CDR1 and CDR2: MDHEN and SYDVKM. The DNA of the CDR3 is TGTGCCAGCAGTTGGGGCACAACTAGCGGGAGGTACGAGCAGTACGTC. Amino acids: CASSWGTTSGRYEQYV.

This chain joins TRBV10-1 and TRBJ1-2; 7 bases match TRBD1. CDR1 is WNHNN and CDR2 is SYGVQD in the germline V gene (reference sequence). V trimming: 7 bases; J trimming: 1 base; junction bases outside the gene matches: 12. This CDR3 region has 16 residues. CDR3 residues: CASNEVLGQLNYGYTF. CDR3 DNA: TGCGCCAGCAACGAGGTGCTGGGACAGCTTAACTATGGCTACACCTTC.

The genes are TRBV4-2 and TRBJ2-1, with a possible D match to TRBD2 (6 bases). CDR1 LGHNA and CDR2 YNFKEQ come from the germline V gene. The CDR3 consists of 15 residues. Trimming left V 3 bases short and J 4 bases short, with 13 bases between. The CDR3 spells CASSHEGGVYNEQFF. The CDR3 DNA reads as TGTGCCAGCAGCCACGAGGGAGGCGTTTACAATGAGCAGTTCTTC.

The V and J genes are TRBV19 and TRBJ2-7; TRBD1 aligns across 7 bases. Trimming took 3 bases from V and 3 from J; bases not matched to a gene: 8. The CDR3 has 15 residues. CDR1 is LNHDA and CDR2 is SQIVND in the germline V gene (reference sequence). This CDR3 is CASSIILGQVYEQYF. The CDR3 bases are TGTGCCAGTAGTATCATTCTAGGACAGGTCTACGAGCAGTACTTC.

The J gene is TRBJ2-7, the V gene TRBV11-2; tentative D call: TRBD1 (6 bases). Trimming left V 5 bases short and J 0 bases short, with 8 bases between. The CDR3 spans 13 residues. The germline gives CDR1 SGHAT, CDR2 FQNNGV. The CDR3 DNA follows: TGTGCCAGCAGCAAAGGGGGCTCCTACGAGCAGTACTTC. This codes for CASSKGGSYEQYF.

The gene calls are TRBV18 and TRBJ2-5, with 7 bases lining up with TRBD1. The CDR3 extends over 13 amino acids. V was pared by 8 bases and J by 2 bases, with 5 bases of the junction left unmatched. Germline-derived CDR1 and CDR2 are KGHSH and LQKENI. The CDR3 nucleotides read TGTGCCAGCGAGACAGGGTTACAAGAGACCCAGTACTTC. It is translated as CASETGLQETQYF.

The rearrangement uses TRBV10-3 and TRBJ1-2, with TRBD1 identical over 7 bases. CDR1 ENHRY and CDR2 SYGVKD come from the germline V gene. This CDR3 is built from 14 residues. Trimming cost V 1 base and J 3 bases; bases outside gene matches: 2. In DNA form, the CDR3 reads TGTGCCATCAGTGAGTACAGGGGCGACTATGGCTACACCTTC. Its protein product is CAISEYRGDYGYTF.

This chain uses TRBV2 with TRBJ2-5, with D maybe TRBD2 (6 bases). CDR3 length: 16 amino acids. Germline CDR1 SNHLY, CDR2 FYNNEI. Trimming took 6 bases from V and 4 from J, leaving 21 bases between them. The CDR3 nucleotides read TGTGCCAGCAGGGGGGACTTACTACGAGGGAGAGAGACCCAGTACTTC. Protein product: CASRGDLLRGRETQYF.

The chain combines TRBV2 with TRBJ1-1; D may be TRBD1 (5 bases). The CDR3 consists of 14 residues. V was shortened by 4 bases and J by 1 base, with 10 bases between the two germline ends. Germline CDR1 reads SNHLY; CDR2 reads FYNNEI. Here the CDR3 DNA reads TGTGCCAGCAGTGTGGATGGGGCGAACACTGAAGCTTTCTTT. Amino acid sequence: CASSVDGANTEAFF.

The chain carries TRBV29-1 and TRBJ2-2; weak D call: TRBD2 (5 bases). CDR3 length: 15 residues. The V and J ends lost 3 bases and 1 base respectively, with 12 bases between them. CDR1 is SQVTM and CDR2 is ANQGSEA in the germline V gene. The CDR3 DNA follows: TGCAGCGTTGAGGATGTCGGGAAGAACACCGGGGAGCTGTTTTTT. The encoded protein is CSVEDVGKNTGELFF.

This clone was counted only a few times. The identical CDR3 is also encoded by other nucleotide sequences in the sample. The chain couples TRBV5-1 to TRBJ1-1; the D gene is possibly TRBD1 (6 bases). The CDR3 sequence is 13 residues long. From germline, CDR1 is SGHRS and CDR2 YFSETQ. The V and J ends lost 5 bases and 3 bases respectively, with 11 bases between them. The CDR3 protein is CASRPDSYTEAFF. CDR3 coding DNA: TGCGCCAGCAGGCCGGACAGCTACACTGAAGCTTTCTTT.

The chain combines TRBV9 with TRBJ2-3; D gene unclear. Trimming took off 0 bases at V and 0 bases at J, with 8 bases between the two ends. CDR3 length: 15 amino acids. The germline V gene encodes CDR1 SGDLS and CDR2 YYNGEE. The CDR3 spells CASSVAAASTDTQYF. The CDR3 DNA reads TGTGCCAGCAGCGTAGCGGCGGCTAGCACAGATACGCAGTATTTT.

The rearrangement uses TRBV19 and TRBJ2-2; 8 bases fit TRBD2. This CDR3 has 12 residues. V dropped 9 bases and J dropped 6; count of bases not matched to a gene: 3. CDR1 LNHDA and CDR2 SQIVND come from the germline V gene (reference sequence). The CDR3 sequence is CASRAGAGELFF. CDR3 sequence (DNA): TGTGCCAGCAGAGCGGGAGCCGGGGAGCTGTTTTTT.

V and J are TRBV27 and TRBJ1-5, with 10 bases aligning to TRBD1. The germline V gene has CDR1 MNHEY and CDR2 SMNVEV (reference sequence). The CDR3 extends over 18 amino acids. Trimming at V came to 3 bases and at J to 5 bases, leaving 13 bases not matched to a gene. The CDR3 region is CASSFSARDRGRDQPQHF. DNA for the CDR3: TGTGCCAGCAGTTTTTCAGCTCGTGACAGGGGGCGCGATCAGCCCCAGCATTTT.

The chain combines TRBV19 with TRBJ1-2, with D perhaps TRBD1 (6 bases). The CDR3 covers 14 residues. The germline V and J ends were trimmed by 6 bases and 6 bases, with 17 bases remaining between them. Germline V gene data show CDR1 as LNHDA and CDR2 as SQIVND (reference sequence). This chain's CDR3 is CASRKNRELDGYTF. CDR3 DNA sequence: TGTGCCAGTAGAAAAAACAGGGAGTTGGATGGCTACACCTTC.